The clone carrying this T cell receptor beta chain was picked up many times. The library was built from about 400 ng RNA with molecular barcoded adaptors for alpha/delta and beta/gamma chains. TCRdb re-derived calls from the reads in MiXCR, one entry per CDR3 protein. The data hold approximately 40,000 distinct CDR3 sequences, with roughly 15% observed a single time. This sample stems from a study of read filtering for tumor transcriptome and immune sequencing. Across the study: R-ISS stage counts were roughly eight for I, approximately 15 for II, 7 for III.

Germline V gene data show CDR1 as SEHNR and CDR2 as FQNEAQ (reference sequence). Trimming pared 5 bases from V and 0 bases from J, leaving 8 bases between. CDR3 size: 14 residues. V and J are TRBV7-9 and TRBJ1-3, with D unclear. Source material: a population of CD138-negative cells sorted from bone marrow. The receptor comes from a donor older than 35 with multiple myeloma. This CDR3 is CASSPGISGNTIYF. CDR3 DNA: TGTGCCAGCAGCCCCGGGATCTCTGGAAACACCATATATTTT.